This TCR beta chain stems from a study of blood T cell repertoires in COVID-19. Original analysis: Reference gene primer amplification gave nucleated cell count estimates. Some clones are missing from TCRdb's copy, which holds only in-frame ones; the method was immunoSEQ multiplex PCR. The DNA gave D and trimming, while V, J and clone size come from that table. The sample has around 93,000 clones; about 80% are singletons. CDR3 length equals 13 residues. Germline V lookup: CDR1 WSHSY, CDR2 SAAADI. V shed 2 bases, J shed 6 bases, and the junction held 4 bases outside the gene matches. The gene calls are TRBV10-2 and TRBJ2-7; 7 nucleotides match TRBD2. The TCR originated in an elderly man with acute or convalescent COVID-19. Sequenced input: peripheral blood. The CDR3 DNA reads TGCGCCAGCAGTGAGCGGGAGGAACGCGAGCAGTACTTC. Translated, it gives CASSEREEREQYF.